These 9 T cell receptor beta chains share one sample of origin, sequenced in a study of T cell repertoires in cytomegalovirus infection. MiXCR was run by TCRdb on the reads, yielding one entry per CDR3 protein. The sample records under 250,000 distinct CDR3 sequences, under 8.5% being singletons. Sequenced input: PBMCs. The receptors stem from a human donor in good health (CMV status not recorded). Some clones in this sample may be carry-over from other donors' samples.

The chain uses TRBV29-1 and TRBJ2-5; the D is unclear. Trimming left V 4 bases short and J 3 bases short, with 9 bases between. Per germline, CDR1 SQVTM and CDR2 ANQGSEA. There are 12 residues in the CDR3. The CDR3 DNA follows: TGCAGCGTTGGCTGGTCCGAAGAGACCCAGTACTTC. Its protein product is CSVGWSEETQYF.

V usage is TRBV29-1 and J usage is TRBJ1-1; D gene unclear. V lost 4 bases, J lost 3 bases, and 9 bases lay in between. CDR1 and CDR2 (germline): SQVTM, ANQGSEA. This CDR3 has 12 residues. CDR3 region: CSVVVGYTEAFF. CDR3 DNA: TGCAGCGTTGTGGTGGGGTACACTGAAGCTTTCTTT.

This clonotype was observed many times. The CDR3 coding sequence is TGTGCCAGCAGCTCACAGGGGGGCTCTACTAACTATGGCTACACCTTC. Translation: CASSSQGGSTNYGYTF. The chain couples TRBV7-2 to TRBJ1-2, with 8 bases that match TRBD1. The ends lost 4 bases at V and 0 bases at J; junction bases unmatched: 7. CDR1 and CDR2 from the germline V gene are SGHTA and FQGNSA. The CDR3 spans 16 residues.

This clonotype has only a few counts. The chain combines TRBV29-1 with TRBJ1-2, with a tentative D call TRBD1 (5 bases). Germline assignment: CDR1 SQVTM and CDR2 ANQGSEA. With 7 bases removed from V and 4 bases from J, the gap between germline ends came to 13 bases. This CDR3 is 12 amino acids long. The CDR3 region has the DNA TGCAGCGCCGGGACCAAGGGCTATGGCTACACCTTC. Translation gives CSAGTKGYGYTF.

The sample holds one count of this clonotype. V is TRBV6-2 or TRBV6-3 and J is TRBJ1-1; D remains unclear. The germline V gene has CDR1 MNHEY and CDR2 SVGEGT. The CDR3 length is 13 residues. V was clipped by 6 bases and J by 8 bases, with 16 bases between them. CDR3 loop: CASRPQTPVEAFF. CDR3 DNA sequence: TGTGCCAGCAGGCCGCAGACGCCTGTCGAAGCTTTCTTT.

There are many counts of this clonotype. This chain connects TRBV7-6 to TRBJ2-5; 8 nucleotides match TRBD1. The CDR3 is 16 amino acids. The V gene end was trimmed by 5 bases and the J gene end by 1 base; junction bases not matched to a gene: 9. Germline lookup yields CDR1 SGHVS and CDR2 FNYEAQ. CDR3 DNA sequence: TGTGCCAGCAGCGACAGGGGTCCCAAACGCCAAGAGACCCAGTACTTC. Protein product: CASSDRGPKRQETQYF.

This clonotype has at least ten counts. The chain employs TRBV9 and TRBJ1-5; no firm D call. The V end was cut by 7 bases, the J end by 6 bases, with 11 bases between. This CDR3 contains 12 residues. The germline V gene encodes CDR1 SGDLS and CDR2 YYNGEE. CDR3: CASGSTVQPQHF. CDR3 coding DNA: TGTGCCAGCGGGTCTACAGTTCAGCCCCAGCATTTT.

This clonotype was seen only a few times. The chain couples TRBV20-1 to TRBJ1-2; the match to TRBD1 covers 11 bases. The germline V gene has CDR1 DFQATT and CDR2 SNEGSKA (reference sequence). V dropped 3 bases and J dropped 3; count of bases not matched to a gene: 6. The CDR3 has 15 amino acids. The CDR3 region has the DNA TGCAGTGCTAGTATTGGGACAGGGGGATACTATGGCTACACCTTC. The encoded protein is CSASIGTGGYYGYTF.

This clonotype was seen repeatedly, ten times or more. The rearrangement links TRBV5-6 to TRBJ1-4, with a weak D call TRBD1 (5 bases). The CDR3 extends over 15 amino acids. The germline V gene has CDR1 SGHDT and CDR2 YYEEEE. The ends were cut back, 3 bases at V and 6 bases at J, with 15 bases in the middle. The DNA of the CDR3 is TGTGCCAGCAGCTCGTCCGGGACCCTGTATGAAAAACTGTTTTTT. It encodes CASSSSGTLYEKLFF.